The rows below give T cell receptor beta chains drawn from one sample of a study of shared clonotypes between healthy human individuals. Some clones are missing from TCRdb's copy, which holds only in-frame ones; the method was immunoSEQ multiplex PCR. In the table there are a few hundred thousand clones, around 79% of which are singletons. Sequences were obtained from PBMCs. These receptors originate from a woman in her thirties or forties in good health. Some clones in this sample may be carry-over from other donors' samples. Both conserved end residues are part of each CDR3. The D gene is left open where the match is weak. Size is stated for part of the rows, as once, few or many counts, or as a class when the clone is expanded.

clone size	V gene	J gene	D gene	CDR3 protein	CDR3 DNA
.	TRBV27	TRBJ2-1	.	CASSLSRYNEQFF	TGTGCCAGCAGTTTAAGTAGGTACAATGAGCAGTTCTTC
.	TRBV7-2	TRBJ2-2	.	CASSKGFPYSGELFF	TGTGCCAGCAGCAAAGGGTTCCCCTATTCCGGGGAGCTGTTTTTT
.	TRBV7-9	TRBJ1-3	.	CASSHLGAGNTIYF	TGTGCCAGCAGCCACTTAGGAGCTGGAAACACCATATATTTT
.	TRBV19	TRBJ2-2	.	CASSLSRTGELFF	TGTGCCAGTAGTCTTTCTAGGACCGGGGAGCTGTTTTTT
.	TRBV13	TRBJ2-7	TRBD2	CASSLGLTGGTNLNFYEQYF	TGTGCCAGCAGCTTAGGCCTAACGGGGGGAACAAACTTGAACTTCTACGAGCAGTACTTC
.	TRBV7-3	TRBJ1-2	TRBD1	CPAGGIGYTF	TGTCCGGCAGGGGGTATCGGCTACACCTTC
.	TRBV12-5	TRBJ2-1	.	CASGLDGQGSYNEQFF	TGTGCTAGTGGTTTGGACGGACAAGGGTCCTACAATGAGCAGTTCTTC
few	TRBV7-8	TRBJ1-1	.	CASSLARWDTEAFF	TGTGCCAGCAGCTTAGCTCGGTGGGACACTGAAGCTTTCTTT
many	TRBV5-5	TRBJ1-4	.	CASSLQDEKLFF	TGTGCCAGCAGCTTGCAGGATGAAAAACTGTTTTTT
.	TRBV10-3	TRBJ1-2	.	CAIGAGEVYGYTF	TGTGCCATCGGGGCAGGGGAGGTCTATGGCTACACCTTC
.	TRBV5-6	TRBJ1-1	.	CASSLTYTEAFF	TGTGCCAGCAGCCTAACCTACACTGAAGCTTTCTTT
.	TRBV5-1	TRBJ1-1	.	CASSLAGQGNTEAFF	TGCGCCAGCAGCTTGGCCGGGCAGGGTAACACTGAAGCTTTCTTT
.	TRBV5-6	TRBJ2-7	TRBD1	CASSLWDRYTYEQYF	TGTGCCAGCAGCTTATGGGACAGGTATACCTACGAGCAGTACTTC
.	TRBV5-5	TRBJ2-5	.	CASSLFGAEGEETQYF	TGTGCCAGCAGCTTGTTTGGGGCAGAGGGGGAAGAGACCCAGTACTTC
few	TRBV7-8	TRBJ2-7	TRBD2	CASSPLAGGPYEQYF	TGTGCCAGCAGCCCCCTGGCGGGAGGGCCCTACGAGCAGTACTTC
once	TRBV9	TRBJ2-3	TRBD2	CASSSGEGSDPLADTQYF	TGTGCCAGCAGCTCCGGGGAGGGTAGCGACCCACTGGCAGATACGCAGTATTTT
.	TRBV6-5	TRBJ2-1	.	CASTYPGNNEQFF	TGTGCCAGCACTTACCCAGGGAACAATGAGCAGTTCTTC
.	TRBV19	TRBJ2-7	TRBD2	CASSKRLAGDGYEQYF	TGTGCCAGTAGTAAAAGACTAGCGGGAGATGGGTACGAGCAGTACTTC
.	TRBV30	TRBJ1-1	.	CAWSTRRAASNTEAFF	TGTGCCTGGAGTACCCGCCGGGCAGCTTCCAACACTGAAGCTTTCTTT
.	TRBV11-3	TRBJ2-7	.	CASSFRSAYEQYF	TGTGCCAGCAGCTTCCGTAGCGCTTACGAGCAGTACTTC
.	TRBV7-3	TRBJ2-5	.	CASSLIKGSETQYF	TGTGCCAGCAGCTTAATTAAGGGAAGTGAGACCCAGTACTTC
.	TRBV29-1	TRBJ1-4	.	CSVEDWEGREKLFF	TGCAGCGTTGAAGATTGGGAGGGTAGGGAAAAACTGTTTTTT
.	TRBV20-1	TRBJ2-1	.	CHAGRNNEQFF	TGCCACGCTGGCAGGAACAATGAGCAGTTCTTC
few	TRBV7-7	TRBJ2-1	TRBD2	CASSPTSAGVGNEQFF	TGTGCTAGCAGCCCTACCTCAGCGGGAGTTGGGAATGAGCAGTTCTTC
.	TRBV7-2	TRBJ2-3	.	CASSPQGSDTQYF	TGTGCCAGCAGCCCCCAAGGGTCAGATACGCAGTATTTT
.	TRBV7-2	TRBJ2-1	TRBD2	CASSLGASGRFEQFF	TGTGCCAGCAGCTTAGGAGCTAGCGGGAGGTTTGAGCAGTTCTTC
.	TRBV2	TRBJ2-2	TRBD2	CASRRGGRDTGELFF	TGTGCCAGCAGGAGGGGCGGGAGGGACACCGGGGAGCTGTTTTTT
.	TRBV2	TRBJ2-5	TRBD1	CASSEGRGWETQYF	TGTGCCAGCAGTGAAGGCAGGGGGTGGGAGACCCAGTACTTC
.	TRBV4-2	TRBJ2-3	.	CASSHHADTQYF	TGTGCCAGCAGCCACCATGCAGATACGCAGTATTTT